The 24 T cell receptor beta chains given below trace back to one sample, sequenced in a study of T cells in Graves' hyperthyroidism and ophthalmopathy. The CDR3 regions of TCR beta were amplified from RNA transcripts. The primer set for the first-round RT-PCR of the TCR CDR3 was HTBI. MiXCR, applied by TCRdb to the multiplex PCR reads, yields one record per CDR3 protein. The top ten hold about 51% of the sample, which has under 350,000 distinct CDR3 sequences, about a sixth seen once. The sequenced material came from blood. Source of these receptors: a woman aged 55-69 years with Graves' ophthalmopathy.

The chain is built from TRBV5-5 and TRBJ2-7; possibly TRBD1 or TRBD2 for D (6 bases each). Trimming left V 4 bases short and J 6 bases short, with 14 bases between. Germline CDR1 SGHKS, CDR2 YYEKEE (reference sequence). CDR3 size: 13 residues. CDR3 nucleotide sequence: TGTGCCAGCAGCCCACCACAGGGAGGCGAGCAGTACTTC. Translation gives CASSPPQGGEQYF. The full variable domain, rest sourced from reference TRBV5-5 and TRBJ2-7, is DAGVTQSPTHLIKTRGQQVTLRCSPISGHKSVSWYQQVLGQGPQFIFQYYEKEERGRGNFPDRFSARQFPNYSSELNVNALLLGDSALYLCASSPPQGGEQYFGPGTRLTVT.

The chain's CDR3 is CASSSLGPHNEQFF. The CDR3 region has the DNA TGTGCCAGCAGTTCCTTGGGCCCCCACAATGAGCAGTTCTTC. The V and J genes are TRBV6-9 and TRBJ2-1; D remains unclear. Germline-derived CDR1 and CDR2 are MNHGY and SVAAGI. The CDR3 runs to 14 residues. Trimming took 4 bases from V and 5 from J, leaving 12 bases between them.

J is TRBJ2-1 and V is TRBV5-4; possibly TRBD1 for D (6 bases). The germline V and J ends were trimmed by 5 bases and 8 bases, with 14 bases remaining between them. The germline V gene encodes CDR1 SGHNT and CDR2 YYREEE (reference sequence). The CDR3 is 13 residues long. The CDR3 coding sequence is TGTGCCAGCAGACCTGCCTCAGGGGATGAGCAGTTCTTC. Residues: CASRPASGDEQFF.

This clonotype was observed a handful of times. The chain links TRBV11-2 to TRBJ2-7, with 8 bases lining up with TRBD2. The CDR3 totals 15 residues. Germline V CDR1 and CDR2: SGHAT, FQNNGV. Trimming at V came to 0 bases and at J to 3 bases, leaving 4 bases not matched to a gene. Written as DNA, the CDR3 is TGTGCCAGCAGCTTAGACCCTCGGGAGGGCTACGAGCAGTACTTC. Translated, it gives CASSLDPREGYEQYF. Full variable domain (rest looked up from reference TRBV11-2 and TRBJ2-7): EAGVAQSPRYKIIEKRQSVAFWCNPISGHATLYWYQQILGQGPKLLIQFQNNGVVDDSQLPKDRFSAERLKGVDSTLKIQPAKLEDSAVYLCASSLDPREGYEQYFGPGTRLTVT.

In DNA form, the CDR3 reads TGCAGTGCTAGATTCACCTACGAGCAGTACTTC. Protein: CSARFTYEQYF. The V gene is TRBV20-1, the J gene TRBJ2-7; D gene uncertain. There are 11 residues in the CDR3. Germline CDR1 and CDR2: DFQATT and SNEGSKA (reference sequence). The V gene lost 2 bases and the J gene lost 2 bases, with 4 bases spanning the gap.

The V call is TRBV20-1, the J call TRBJ2-5; TRBD1 matches 9 bases. Germline CDR1 reads DFQATT; CDR2 reads SNEGSKA (reference sequence). V shed 0 bases, J shed 2 bases, and the junction held 1 base outside the gene matches. The CDR3 consists of 14 residues. The CDR3: CSARDGTGQETQYF. The CDR3 nucleotides are TGCAGTGCTAGAGATGGGACAGGGCAAGAGACCCAGTACTTC.

This chain joins TRBV25-1 and TRBJ2-1; TRBD2 aligns across 8 bases. Trimming took 6 bases from V and 8 from J; bases not matched to a gene: 9. The CDR3 extends over 14 amino acids. Germline CDR1 MGHDK, CDR2 SYGVNS. The CDR3 DNA sequence: TGTGCCAGCAGAGGGGGACTAGTAGGTTATGAGCAGTTCTTC. This encodes CASRGGLVGYEQFF. The complete variable domain, with remaining parts taken from reference TRBV25-1 and TRBJ2-1, reads EADIYQTPRYLVIGTGKKITLECSQTMGHDKMYWYQQDPGMELHLIHYSYGVNSTEKGDLSSESTVSRIRTEHFPLTLESARPSHTSQYLCASRGGLVGYEQFFGPGTRLTVL.

There are many counts of this clonotype. CDR3 loop: CASSWDSYEQYF. The CDR3 region has the DNA TGTGCCAGCAGTTGGGACAGCTACGAGCAGTACTTC. The rearrangement links TRBV12-3 or TRBV12-4 to TRBJ2-7; TRBD1 matches 7 bases. The CDR3 is 12 amino acids. V shed 4 bases and J 3 bases; nucleotides not matched to a gene: 0.

This rearrangement joins TRBV14 to TRBJ2-2; D gene ambiguous. Germline V lookup: CDR1 SGHDN, CDR2 FVKESK. This CDR3 contains 11 residues. The V and J ends lost 4 bases and 8 bases respectively, with 5 bases between them. CDR3 nucleotide sequence: TGTGCCAGCAGCCGGAGTGGGGAGCTGTTTTTT. The encoded protein is CASSRSGELFF.

This clonotype has at least ten counts. The chain couples TRBV20-1 to TRBJ1-1; tentative D call: TRBD1 (5 bases). Germline assignment: CDR1 DFQATT and CDR2 SNEGSKA (reference sequence). V dropped 1 base and J dropped 4 bases, with 16 bases sitting between them. The CDR3 is 15 amino acids. This CDR3 reads CSARGGSRVGTEAFF. The CDR3 region has the DNA TGCAGTGCTAGAGGTGGGTCCAGGGTTGGCACTGAAGCTTTCTTT.

CDR3 region: CAISESSVTEAFF. CDR3 coding DNA: TGTGCCATCAGTGAGTCGTCGGTCACTGAAGCTTTCTTT. The V call is TRBV10-3, the J call TRBJ1-1; D unclear. Trimming pared 0 bases from V and 4 bases from J, leaving 6 bases between. Germline assignment: CDR1 ENHRY and CDR2 SYGVKD. The CDR3 runs to 13 residues.

This clonotype is a singleton in its sample. Being one base from a much bigger clone, this may be a read error. The V and J genes are TRBV7-8 and TRBJ2-1; tentatively, D is TRBD2 (7 bases). Trimming removed 6 bases from V and 4 bases from J, with 16 bases in between. Germline CDR1 is SGHVS and CDR2 is FQNEAQ. The CDR3 runs to 15 residues. The CDR3 reads CASSCEGGEYNEQFF. The CDR3 DNA reads as TGTGCCAGCAGTTGCGAGGGGGGGGAATACAATGAGCAGTTCTTC.

This chain uses TRBV19 with TRBJ2-5; 12 bases are a match to TRBD2. Looked up from germline, CDR1 is LNHDA and CDR2 is SQIVND (reference sequence). The CDR3 has 19 amino acids. V lost 1 base and J lost 4; bases outside the gene matches: 13. The CDR3 DNA is TGTGCCAGTAGTATAGCGGGTTTTACGACTAGCGGGAGCGGAGAGACCCAGTACTTC. Translation gives CASSIAGFTTSGSGETQYF.

This clonotype was detected ten times or more. CDR3 bases: TGTGCTACAGGACAGACCACCAATACGCAGTATTTT. It yields the protein CATGQTTNTQYF. The chain carries TRBV11-2 and TRBJ2-3; possible D gene TRBD1, 6 bases. This CDR3 comprises 12 residues. CDR1 and CDR2 (germline): SGHAT, FQNNGV. The full variable domain, in which reference TRBV11-2 and TRBJ2-3 provide the parts outside the CDR3, is EAGVAQSPRYKIIEKRQSVAFWCNPISGHATLYWYQQILGQGPKLLIQFQNNGVVDDSQLPKDRFSAERLKGVDSTLKIQPAKLEDSAVYLCATGQTTNTQYFGPGTRLTVL.

This chain connects TRBV7-9 to TRBJ2-3; D not resolved. The CDR3 has 12 amino acids. V was trimmed by 10 bases and J by 6 bases, leaving 14 bases between them. CDR1 is SEHNR and CDR2 is FQNEAQ in the germline V gene (reference sequence). The CDR3 loop is CATSSVRDTQYF. CDR3 in DNA: TGTGCCACATCATCGGTGAGGGATACGCAGTATTTT.

This clonotype was detected ten times or more. The CDR3 spells CSVGTSGNTGELFF. The CDR3 DNA reads TGCAGCGTGGGGACTAGCGGGAACACCGGGGAGCTGTTTTTT. The V gene is TRBV29-1, the J gene TRBJ2-2; TRBD2 matches at 11 bases. Germline V lookup: CDR1 SQVTM, CDR2 ANQGSEA. CDR3 length equals 14 residues. V lost 6 bases and J lost 1; bases outside the gene matches: 1.

This clonotype showed up just a few times. The rearrangement links TRBV6-2 or TRBV6-3 to TRBJ2-5; TRBD1 matches at 8 bases. Germline V gene data show CDR1 as MNHEY and CDR2 as SVGEGT. This CDR3 has 16 amino acids. The V and J ends lost 2 bases and 5 bases, in that order; junction bases with no gene match: 10. This CDR3 reads CASSYLTQTGDETQYF. DNA of the CDR3: TGTGCCAGCAGTTACCTAACCCAGACAGGGGACGAGACCCAGTACTTC.

This clonotype was counted at least ten times. J is TRBJ2-3 and V is TRBV10-3, with D perhaps matching TRBD1 (6 bases). V was cut by 3 bases and J by 0 bases, with 13 bases left in between. The CDR3 consists of 16 residues. Germline V gene lookup returns CDR1 ENHRY and CDR2 SYGVKD. CDR3 sequence (DNA): TGTGCCATCAGTGAAGCAGGGGCGCGGAGCACAGATACGCAGTATTTT. This gives the protein CAISEAGARSTDTQYF.

A note on this clonotype: Given a much more abundant clone one base away, this may be a read error. This rearrangement joins TRBV7-2 to TRBJ2-1; D uncertain. The V gene's germline CDR1 is SGHTA and CDR2 FQGNSA. The CDR3 runs to 11 residues. The V and J ends lost 10 bases and 6 bases respectively, with 10 bases between them. CDR3 amino acids: CATNAGNEQFF. In DNA, the CDR3 is TGTGCCACCAATGCTGGCAATGAGCAGTTCTTC.

The chain carries TRBV19 and TRBJ1-5, with D possibly matching TRBD1 (5 bases). Deletions cut 3 bases from V and 1 base from J, with 13 bases between. This CDR3 is built from 16 residues. The germline CDR1 and CDR2 sequences are LNHDA and SQIVND (reference sequence). The CDR3 loop reads CASSMFWGESNQPQHF. The CDR3 DNA reads as TGTGCCAGTAGTATGTTTTGGGGGGAAAGCAATCAGCCCCAGCATTTT.

This clonotype has only a few counts. The V call is TRBV20-1, the J call TRBJ2-2, with D possibly called TRBD1 or TRBD2 (5 bases each). This CDR3 comprises 16 residues. Per the germline V gene, CDR1 is DFQATT and CDR2 is SNEGSKA (reference sequence). V was pared by 0 bases and J by 0 bases, with 11 bases between. Here the CDR3 DNA reads TGCAGTGCTAGAGATCGAAGGGACGCGAACACCGGGGAGCTGTTTTTT. Its protein product is CSARDRRDANTGELFF.

This clonotype was seen more than once but under ten times. The chain recombines TRBV9 with TRBJ1-6, with 8 bases that match TRBD1. The V segment lost 2 bases and the J segment 0 bases; nucleotides outside the gene matches: 4. This CDR3 has 17 amino acids. CDR1 and CDR2 from the germline V gene are SGDLS and YYNGEE. CDR3 bases: TGTGCCAGCAGCGTGTCAGGGGGCGCCTCCTATAATTCACCCCTCCACTTT. This codes for CASSVSGGASYNSPLHF.

The sample holds a few counts of this clonotype. This rearrangement joins TRBV4-1 to TRBJ1-4; 9 bases map to TRBD1. Germline V gene lookup returns CDR1 MGHRA and CDR2 YSYEKL. V was clipped by 7 bases and J by 0 bases; unmatched bases: 6. The CDR3 consists of 16 residues. The CDR3 nucleotides read TGCGCCAGCACCAGCCGACAGGGGGCAACTAATGAAAAACTGTTTTTT. It yields the protein CASTSRQGATNEKLFF.

A note on this clonotype: A much larger clone differs from this one at a single base, so this may be a read error. The chain employs TRBV7-9 and TRBJ1-4, with 8 bases matching TRBD1. This CDR3 spans 14 amino acids. Germline assignment: CDR1 SEHNR and CDR2 FQNEAQ (reference sequence). The CDR3 loop reads CASSQTGDNEKLSF. CDR3 DNA sequence: TGTGCCAGCAGCCAGACAGGGGATAATGAAAAACTGTCTTTT.